This T cell receptor (beta chain) originates from a study of response to subunit inactivated influenza vaccine. The CDR3 loop spans 14 amino acids. Germline V gives CDR1 MNHEY, CDR2 SVGEGT. The ends were cut back, 4 bases at V and 0 bases at J, with 8 bases in the middle. Study-level results: Each seasonal influenza vaccination, the authors suggested, recruits few new T cells.

This clonotype was observed a handful of times. Its antigen is not known. TCRdb analysed the RT-PCR reads with MiXCR anew, one entry per CDR3 protein. The table has fewer than 750,000 distinct CDR3 sequences, 14% seen once. This specimen was PBMCs from blood, taken roughly 13 days after vaccination. This receptor was obtained from a man aged 50 to 60 who received an inactivated influenza vaccine. The chain uses TRBV6-2 or TRBV6-3 and TRBJ2-3; D is unclear. CDR3 in DNA: TGTGCCAGCAGTTTTATCACTAGCACAGATACGCAGTATTTT. As protein: CASSFITSTDTQYF.